Here is one TCR beta chain with its context. Its antigen is not identified. CDR3 length: 11 residues. From germline, CDR1 is MNHEY and CDR2 SMNVEV (reference sequence). With 8 bases removed from V and 5 bases from J, the gap between germline ends came to 10 bases. These data originate in a study of shared clonotypes between healthy human individuals. Study findings and constraints: Estimated clonotype richness was generally higher in naive than memory subsets.

Genomic DNA from each subset was divided evenly over several immunoSEQ plates. Assay used: immunoSEQ multiplex PCR; TCRdb lists only in-frame clones, some missing. The sample consists of 1,400,000 or so clones, about 98.5% of them appearing once. Donors were healthy HIV-negative adults without recent acute infections or vaccinations. This clonotype was sampled from a man aged 25-40 years in good health. Sequencing was carried out using naive CD4+ T cells sorted from blood. Regarding subset: CD45RA+ positively selected. This chain connects TRBV27 to TRBJ2-7; D is undetermined. The CDR3 here is CASGPRHEQYF. The CDR3 nucleotides read TGTGCCAGCGGTCCTCGGCACGAGCAGTACTTC.